This T cell receptor beta chain was observed in a study of CXCR3-negative and CXCR3-positive naive CD8 T cells. Regarding the study as a whole: Within a donor, both naive subsets shared TRBV-TRBJ usage, unlike memory cells. Most assays used freshly isolated PBMCs, as cryopreservation partially reduced CXCR3. Higher TRB CDR3 hydrophobicity marked CXCR3-positive naive cells relative to CXCR3-negative naive cells.

Comments on this clonotype: Antigen unknown.

Every CD8+ subset sample held 300,000 flow-sorted cells, done in triplicate. CD45RO-CCR7+CD27+CD95- expression identified naive CD8+ T cells. This CDR3 region has 13 residues. Per germline, CDR1 SGHTA and CDR2 FQGTGA. UMI-labeled 5' RACE TRB cDNA libraries were prepared from the cells. TCRdb reprocessed the 5' RACE reads, with one entry per CDR3 protein and no DNA. The listing contains 140,000 to 150,000 distinct CDR3 sequences. The chain joins TRBV7-3 to TRBJ2-1; TCRdb names TRBD2, which stays unverified in the absence of DNA. The sequenced material came from naive CXCR3+ CD8+ T cells from blood. Subset defined: CD45RO-CCR7+CD27+CD95- naive CD8+ T cells expressing CXCR3 (TNR3+). This TCR derives from a human donor in good health. Some clones in this sample may be carry-over from other donors' samples. The CDR3 reads CASSTRPYNEQFF. Based on the CDR3 plus reference TRBV7-3 and TRBJ2-1, the full variable domain is GAGVSQTPSNKVTEKGKYVELRCDPISGHTALYWYRQSLGQGPEFLIYFQGTGAADDSGLPNDRFFAVRPEGSVSTLKIQRTERGDSAVYLCASSTRPYNEQFFGPGTRLTVL.